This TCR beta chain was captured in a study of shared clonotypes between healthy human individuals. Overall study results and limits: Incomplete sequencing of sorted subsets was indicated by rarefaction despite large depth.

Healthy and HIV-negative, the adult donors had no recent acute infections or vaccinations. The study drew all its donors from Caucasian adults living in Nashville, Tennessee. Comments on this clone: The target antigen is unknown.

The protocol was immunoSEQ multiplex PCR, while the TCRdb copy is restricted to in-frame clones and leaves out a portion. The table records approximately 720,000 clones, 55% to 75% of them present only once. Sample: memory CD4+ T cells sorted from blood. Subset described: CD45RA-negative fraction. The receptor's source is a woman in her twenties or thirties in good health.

The CDR3 reads CASSYDRNTGELFF. CDR3 sequence (DNA): TGTGCCAGCAGCTATGACAGAAACACCGGGGAGCTGTTTTTT. The chain combines TRBV7-9 with TRBJ2-2; D may be TRBD1 (5 bases). Looked up from germline, CDR1 is SEHNR and CDR2 is FQNEAQ (reference sequence). The CDR3 has 14 amino acids. Between the trimmed V and J ends, which lost 4 bases and 2 bases, there was a span of 8 bases.